This TCR beta chain was captured in a study of post-analysis software for immune sequencing data. The study's findings and limits: Included in a set of roughly five TRBV segments more frequent in patients than controls were TRBV5-6, TRBV5-1 and TRBV20-1.

The germline V gene encodes CDR1 SGHVS and CDR2 FNYEAQ. The CDR3 consists of 14 residues. Unique molecular identifiers had been added to the TCR beta cDNA libraries. TCRdb called the PCR reads again in MiXCR, with one record for every CDR3 protein. Found here are approximately 730,000 distinct CDR3 sequences, 25% to 30% of them singletons; the top ten hold around 0.6%. Turning to this clonotype: Its target is not known.

Sequencing used blood. The sequence derives from a girl aged 10-17 years with multiple sclerosis. The chain links TRBV7-6 to TRBJ2-5; 7 bases are shared with TRBD2. The J call may be mistaken, given a closer DNA end match to TRBJ2-7. CDR3 region: CASSLGRGVGEQYF. CDR3 in DNA: TGTGCCAGCAGCTTGGGACGGGGGGTCGGCGAGCAGTACTTC.